This is a list of T cell receptor beta chains from one sample in a study of T-cell memory formation after mild COVID-19. TCRdb recomputed calls from the 5' RACE reads with MiXCR, one row per CDR3 protein. The repertoire includes under 550,000 distinct CDR3 sequences, 15% to 20% of them detected once, and approximately 13% sits in the top ten. Material: PBMCs or a T cell subset sorted from them (not recorded which). The receptor set was obtained from an adult woman who had mild COVID-19 (a few samples of this study predate the infection). Cell type and time point are not known. Both conserved end residues are part of each CDR3. The order of the fields is V gene, clone size, D gene, J gene, CDR3 DNA, CDR3 protein. D genes are given only for firm matches. A clone size is listed for some rows: how often the clone was seen (once, few, many), or a class if it is expanded.

>TRBV15|few|-|TRBJ1-2
TGTGCCACCAGCAGAGATCGGATGTCCTATGGCTACACCTTC
CATSRDRMSYGYTF
>TRBV9|-|TRBD1|TRBJ1-6
TGTGCCAGCAGCGGGGACAGGGGAAATTCACCCCTCCACTTT
CASSGDRGNSPLHF
>TRBV15|-|-|TRBJ1-5
TGTGCCACCAGCAGATCGTCGGGCGAGGGGTATCAGCCCCAGCATTTT
CATSRSSGEGYQPQHF
>TRBV6-6|-|-|TRBJ1-2
TGTGCCACCCAGGCAGGGGCCTATGGCTACACCTTC
CATQAGAYGYTF
>TRBV6-6|-|TRBD1|TRBJ1-2
TGTGCCAGCAGTTTGGATGCCGGGACAGGTCCTGGCTACACCTTC
CASSLDAGTGPGYTF
>TRBV6-5|-|TRBD1|TRBJ2-2
TGTGCCAGCAGCCCAATCTGGCTTTTTTCGGGACAGGGGGACACCGGGGAGCTGTTTTTT
CASSPIWLFSGQGDTGELFF
>TRBV11-2|few|TRBD1|TRBJ2-7
TGTGCCAGCAGCCAGGACAGGGACTCCTACGAGCAGTACTTC
CASSQDRDSYEQYF
>TRBV20-1|few|-|TRBJ2-1
TGCAGTGCCAGGTCTACCTTCTACAATGAGCAGTTCTTC
CSARSTFYNEQFF
>TRBV7-9|-|TRBD2|TRBJ2-1
TGTGCCAGCAGCTACGGGACTAGCGGGGTTAATGAGCAGTTCTTC
CASSYGTSGVNEQFF
>TRBV7-6|-|TRBD1|TRBJ1-2
TGTGCCAGCAGCTTAGGCGAGGGGGCTCTTGGCTACACCTTC
CASSLGEGALGYTF
>TRBV7-2|-|-|TRBJ1-5
TGTGCCAGCAGCCTCTATCCGGGGGGGCAGCCCCAGCATTTT
CASSLYPGGQPQHF
>TRBV27|once|TRBD1|TRBJ1-2
TGTGCCAGCAGTTTAAGCAGGGACAGCTATGGCTACACCTTC
CASSLSRDSYGYTF
>TRBV2|once|-|TRBJ2-3
TGTGCCAGCAGTACCCTCACCACAAGGGATATTAAGTATTTT
CASSTLTTRDIKYF
>TRBV7-2|few|-|TRBJ2-2
TGTGCCAGCACGCCTCAGTTAGCCCCCGGGGAGCTGTTTTTT
CASTPQLAPGELFF
>TRBV5-1|many|-|TRBJ2-1
TGCGCCAGCCTGGAGGGCTTTGGCTCGGATGAGCAGTTCTTC
CASLEGFGSDEQFF
>TRBV14|-|-|TRBJ2-7
TGTGCCAGCAGTTGGGGAACCTACGAGCAGTACTTC
CASSWGTYEQYF
>TRBV5-1|-|-|TRBJ1-1
TGCGCCAGCAGCTTTGGGAGACGGGGGGCTAACACTGAAGCTTTCTTT
CASSFGRRGANTEAFF
>TRBV20-1|few|TRBD2|TRBJ2-3
TGCAGTGCTAGAGCGACTAGCGGCACAGATACGCAGTATTTT
CSARATSGTDTQYF
>TRBV30|-|TRBD2|TRBJ2-7
TGTGCCTGGAGTGCAAGGACTAGCGGTACCTACGAGCAGTACTTC
CAWSARTSGTYEQYF
>TRBV5-1|-|-|TRBJ2-7
TGCGCCAGCAGCTGGACCGGGGACTCCCTCTCCGAGCAGTACTTC
CASSWTGDSLSEQYF
>TRBV4-1|-|-|TRBJ2-1
TGCGCCAGCAGCCAAGGAGGCACCCCGGATAGGAATGAGCAGTTCTTC
CASSQGGTPDRNEQFF
>TRBV7-9|few|-|TRBJ2-7
TGTGCCAGCAGTCAAGGGACATTTAGCTCCTACGAGCAGTACTTC
CASSQGTFSSYEQYF
>TRBV20-1|-|TRBD1|TRBJ1-6
TGCAGTGCTAGTGAGGGGGCAACTCCTAATTCACCCCTCCACTTT
CSASEGATPNSPLHF
>TRBV10-2|few|-|TRBJ2-1
TGCGCCAGCAGATATAGGGAGACCGGATTCAATGAGCAGTTCTTC
CASRYRETGFNEQFF
>TRBV11-2|-|-|TRBJ1-1
TGTGCCAGCAGCTTAGATCTAAGGGGATGGGAAGCTTTCTTT
CASSLDLRGWEAFF
>TRBV5-1|few|TRBD1|TRBJ1-1
TGCGCCAGCAGCCCCGGGACAGGGGGATCGGCTGAAGCTTTCTTT
CASSPGTGGSAEAFF
>TRBV5-6|-|-|TRBJ1-1
TGTGCCAGCAGCCGGGGCAGGTATACGAACACTGAAGCTTTCTTT
CASSRGRYTNTEAFF
>TRBV30|few|-|TRBJ1-2
TGTGCCTGGAGTGTACCCGATGGGGGGTATGGCTACACCTTC
CAWSVPDGGYGYTF
>TRBV6-5|-|-|TRBJ1-2
TGTGCCAGCAGGAGGACAACCAGCGGGAACTATGGCTACACCTTC
CASRRTTSGNYGYTF
>TRBV5-1|few|-|TRBJ1-1
TGCGCCAGCAGCTTGAATGTACAGACGAACACTGAAGCTTTCTTT
CASSLNVQTNTEAFF
>TRBV20-1|many|-|TRBJ2-7
TGCAGTGCTAGTGGGCCGGGCCAACGGGAAGAGCAGTACTTC
CSASGPGQREEQYF
>TRBV2|-|-|TRBJ2-7
TGTGCCAGCAGTGGGCAGGGGATCTACGAGCAGTACTTC
CASSGQGIYEQYF
>TRBV12-3/TRBV12-4|-|TRBD1|TRBJ1-5
TGTGCCAGCAGTTTCCGAGGGGGCGGCAATCAGCCCCAGCATTTT
CASSFRGGGNQPQHF
>TRBV5-1|few|-|TRBJ2-3
TGCGCCAGCAGCTTGGACGTGGCAGCCTCTGGCACAGATACGCAGTATTTT
CASSLDVAASGTDTQYF
>TRBV19|few|-|TRBJ2-5
TGTGCCAGTAGTATAGGAACAGCGTACCAAGAGACCCAGTACTTC
CASSIGTAYQETQYF
>TRBV9|few|-|TRBJ2-2
TGTGCCAGCAGCGTAGTTTCCGGGGAGCTGTTTTTT
CASSVVSGELFF
>TRBV7-9|-|-|TRBJ1-6
TGTGCCAGCAGCCTAGCGGACAAATCACCCCTCCACTTT
CASSLADKSPLHF
>TRBV19|-|-|TRBJ1-1
TGTGCCAGTAGTATACCGTCACCGAACACTGAAGCTTTCTTT
CASSIPSPNTEAFF
>TRBV9|-|-|TRBJ1-5
TGTGCCAGCAGCGTAGATGGAGGTGGCAATCAGCCCCAGCATTTT
CASSVDGGGNQPQHF
>TRBV4-3|-|-|TRBJ1-2
TGCGCCAGCAGCCAGCGATACAGGGAGGAACTAAACTATGGCTACACCTTC
CASSQRYREELNYGYTF
>TRBV6-2/TRBV6-3|few|-|TRBJ2-7
TGTGCCAGCAGTTCGACCGGCGGGATTGGACTCACCTACGAGCAGTACTTC
CASSSTGGIGLTYEQYF
>TRBV12-3/TRBV12-4|once|-|TRBJ1-6
TGTGACAGCAGCTTAGGAGAGGCTTCACCCCTCCACTTT
CDSSLGEASPLHF
>TRBV5-4|-|-|TRBJ2-3
TGTGCCAGCAGCTTGGAGGGCCATAGCACAGATACGCAGTATTTT
CASSLEGHSTDTQYF
>TRBV20-1|many|-|TRBJ1-6
TGCAGTGCTACCCCCGAGGGCGCCTATAATTCACCCCTCCACTTT
CSATPEGAYNSPLHF
>TRBV27|-|TRBD1|TRBJ1-5
TGTGCCAGCAGGCCTGGACAGGCCCGCCCCAATCAGCCCCAGCATTTT
CASRPGQARPNQPQHF
>TRBV19|-|-|TRBJ2-3
TGTGCCAGTAGTATCGGAAGCACAGATACGCAGTATTTT
CASSIGSTDTQYF
>TRBV12-3/TRBV12-4|-|TRBD1|TRBJ1-2
TGTGCCAGCAGTTTAGCGGACAGGGTCACCTATGGCTACACCTTC
CASSLADRVTYGYTF
>TRBV30|few|TRBD2|TRBJ2-1
TGTGCTGGTCGGTCTAGCGGGAGGGCCCTCGGGGGTGAGCAGTTCTTC
CAGRSSGRALGGEQFF
>TRBV4-2|few|-|TRBJ1-1
TGTGCCAGCAGCCAAGATATCCGACAGTCTGAAGCTTTCTTT
CASSQDIRQSEAFF
>TRBV5-4|few|-|TRBJ1-6
TGTGCCAGCAGCTTGAGCGACCGCGGTTCACCCCTCCACTTT
CASSLSDRGSPLHF
>TRBV28|-|-|TRBJ1-1
TGTGCCAGCAGTCTAAGGTATGGACAGAAAGGCACCTGGGCCACTGAAGCTTTCTTT
CASSLRYGQKGTWATEAFF
>TRBV9|many|-|TRBJ2-5
TGTGCCAGCAGCGCTATGGGGGCAGTGCTAGAGACCCAGTACTTC
CASSAMGAVLETQYF
>TRBV10-3|few|TRBD2|TRBJ2-1
TGTGCCATCAGATCGGCTAGCGGGAGTGGAGATGAGCAGTTCTTC
CAIRSASGSGDEQFF
>TRBV7-7|-|TRBD2|TRBJ2-1
TGTGCCAGCAGCCAAGCACGGGGGGAAGGTAACAATGAGCAGTTCTTC
CASSQARGEGNNEQFF
>TRBV6-2/TRBV6-3|few|-|TRBJ2-6
TGTGCCAGCAGTTACTTAGCAGCCGGGGCCAACGTCCTGAATTTC
CASSYLAAGANVLNF
>TRBV9|-|-|TRBJ1-6
TGTGCCAGCAGCACTATGGCGGGTTCGGGTTCACCCCTCCACTTT
CASSTMAGSGSPLHF
>TRBV7-2|many|TRBD1|TRBJ1-2
TGTGCCAGCAGCTCGGGACAGATTTATGGCTACACCTTC
CASSSGQIYGYTF
>TRBV27|-|TRBD2|TRBJ2-2
TGTGCCAGCAGTCTAAAAATGACTAGCGGGGTGATCGGGGAGCTGTTTTTT
CASSLKMTSGVIGELFF
>TRBV6-1|-|-|TRBJ1-3
TGTGCCAGCAGTCAGAGACTCTCTGGAAACACCATATATTTT
CASSQRLSGNTIYF
>TRBV24-1|-|TRBD1|TRBJ2-3
TGTGCCACCAGTGATTTGAGACAGGGGGGAAAGACGCAGTATTTT
CATSDLRQGGKTQYF